A single sample is the source of the 24 T cell receptor beta chains below, sequenced in a study of T cell responses to AZD1222 COVID-19 vaccine. Produced via immunoSEQ multiplex PCR; TCRdb's table is partial and in-frame only. The sample yields about 75,000 clones, more than 70% seen once. Sequenced material: peripheral blood, taken 28 days after the second dose of the MenACWY control vaccine. These receptors came from an adult who received the MenACWY meningococcal vaccine as a control.

The V and J genes are TRBV18 and TRBJ2-7, with D maybe TRBD1 (5 bases). Trimming left V 3 bases short and J 3 bases short, with 6 bases between. This CDR3 is 12 amino acids long. Germline-derived CDR1 and CDR2 are KGHSH and LQKENI. The CDR3 loop is CASSPTDYEQYF. The CDR3 DNA is TGTGCCAGCTCACCGACAGACTACGAGCAGTACTTC.

The V and J genes are TRBV7-8 and TRBJ1-4, with D maybe TRBD1 (5 bases). This CDR3 is 15 amino acids long. Trimming left V 1 base short and J 8 bases short, with 14 bases between. Germline CDR1 and CDR2: SGHVS and FQNEAQ. CDR3 amino acids: CASSLGGGRREKLFF. The CDR3, as DNA: TGTGCCAGCAGCTTAGGGGGGGGTCGGAGGGAAAAACTGTTTTTT.

This chain links TRBV2 with TRBJ1-2; TRBD1 is a possible D gene (5 bases). Per germline, CDR1 SNHLY and CDR2 FYNNEI. The CDR3 has 14 amino acids. The V and J ends lost 4 bases and 8 bases respectively, with 17 bases between them. CDR3 DNA: TGTGCCAGCAGTGTAGGGGCCAGGACGGGAGGCTACACCTTC. Translated, it gives CASSVGARTGGYTF.

The chain joins TRBV7-3 to TRBJ2-1, with 9 bases aligning to TRBD2. J was trimmed by 7 bases and V by 5 bases; bases with no gene match: 9. This CDR3 comprises 15 residues. Germline V gives CDR1 SGHTA, CDR2 FQGTGA. The CDR3 region has the DNA TGTGCCAGCAGCCCCCTAGCGGGGAGTTGGAATGAGCAGTTCTTC. Protein: CASSPLAGSWNEQFF.

The V gene is TRBV7-8, the J gene TRBJ1-4; D is undetermined. Per germline, CDR1 SGHVS and CDR2 FQNEAQ. This CDR3 spans 16 amino acids. The germline V and J ends were trimmed by 5 bases and 8 bases, with 21 bases remaining between them. CDR3 sequence: CASSPLGGHAEEKLFF. CDR3 sequence (DNA): TGTGCCAGCAGCCCCCTGGGAGGTCATGCTGAAGAAAAACTGTTTTTT.

The chain uses TRBV19 and TRBJ2-5; 9 nucleotides agree with TRBD2. This CDR3 has 15 amino acids. Per germline, CDR1 LNHDA and CDR2 SQIVND (reference sequence). V shed 7 bases, J shed 6 bases, and the junction held 12 bases outside the gene matches. The CDR3 loop is CASTSGGGARKTQYF. Written as DNA, the CDR3 is TGTGCCAGTACGTCCGGCGGGGGGGCCCGGAAGACCCAGTACTTC. Filled out from reference TRBV19 and TRBJ2-5, the complete variable domain reads DGGITQSPKYLFRKEGQNVTLSCEQNLNHDAMYWYRQDPGQGLRLIYYSQIVNDFQKGDIAEGYSVSREKKESFPLTVTSAQKNPTAFYLCASTSGGGARKTQYFGPGTRLLVL.

The V and J genes are TRBV5-4 and TRBJ2-3; unclear D gene. The CDR3 has 14 residues. V was cut by 2 bases and J by 2 bases, with 9 bases left in between. Per the germline V gene, CDR1 is SGHNT and CDR2 is YYREEE (reference sequence). The CDR3 here is CASSFGPDTDTQYF. DNA of the CDR3: TGTGCCAGCAGCTTCGGACCGGACACAGATACGCAGTATTTT.

V is TRBV19 and J is TRBJ2-5; 11 bases line up with TRBD2. Germline CDR1 is LNHDA and CDR2 is SQIVND (reference sequence). V trimming: 1 base; J trimming: 2 bases; junction bases outside the gene matches: 6. CDR3 length equals 17 residues. The CDR3 here is CASSIVGASGGQETQYF. The CDR3 DNA reads TGTGCCAGTAGTATAGTTGGGGCTAGCGGGGGGCAAGAGACCCAGTACTTC. Full variable domain (rest looked up from reference TRBV19 and TRBJ2-5): DGGITQSPKYLFRKEGQNVTLSCEQNLNHDAMYWYRQDPGQGLRLIYYSQIVNDFQKGDIAEGYSVSREKKESFPLTVTSAQKNPTAFYLCASSIVGASGGQETQYFGPGTRLLVL.

The chain joins TRBV29-1 to TRBJ2-1; D possibly corresponds to TRBD2 (6 bases). CDR1 and CDR2 from the germline V gene are SQVTM and ANQGSEA. The germline V and J ends were trimmed by 1 base and 8 bases, with 18 bases remaining between them. The CDR3 is 15 amino acids. CDR3 bases: TGCAGCGTTGAAGGGGTTACCTCGGGGGATTATGAGCAGTTCTTC. It is translated as CSVEGVTSGDYEQFF.

The genes are TRBV24-1 and TRBJ1-2; 9 nucleotides match TRBD1. Looked up from germline, CDR1 is KGHDR and CDR2 is SFDVKD. The CDR3 has 14 amino acids. V lost 7 bases to trimming and J lost 7 bases; unmatched junction nucleotides: 9. The CDR3 DNA is TGTGCCACCAGCACCCCGGGACAGGGAGGTGGCTACACCTTC. This translates into CATSTPGQGGGYTF.

The V and J genes are TRBV6-5 and TRBJ2-2, with D uncertain. The CDR3 has 16 amino acids. V lost 0 bases to trimming and J lost 2 bases, with 10 bases between them. In germline, CDR1 is MNHEY, CDR2 SVGAGI. The CDR3 bases are TGTGCCAGCAGTTACTCACCTGGGTCAAACACCGGGGAGCTGTTTTTT. This codes for CASSYSPGSNTGELFF.

The V and J genes are TRBV5-4 and TRBJ2-5, with D perhaps TRBD1 (5 bases). V lost 3 bases to trimming and J lost 5 bases, with 11 bases between them. Germline-derived CDR1 and CDR2 are SGHNT and YYREEE (reference sequence). The CDR3 covers 13 residues. The CDR3 sequence is CASSSTGVETQYF. DNA of the CDR3: TGTGCCAGCAGCTCCACAGGAGTGGAGACCCAGTACTTC.

CDR3 nucleotides: TGTGCCAGCAGTTTACGCGGGGTCAGGGTCCACGAGCAGTACTTC. Amino acids: CASSLRGVRVHEQYF. The chain has TRBV28 and TRBJ2-7, with D possibly TRBD2 on 6 matching bases. CDR1 MDHEN and CDR2 SYDVKM come from the germline V gene. This CDR3 has 15 residues. Trimming shortened V by 2 bases and J by 5 bases, and 16 bases separated the two germline ends.

This clone was observed a single time. CDR3 nucleotides: TGCGCCAGCAGCGGCACACACTACAAGGATTCACCCCTCCACTTT. It is translated as CASSGTHYKDSPLHF. This rearrangement joins TRBV4-3 to TRBJ1-6, with D uncertain. This CDR3 comprises 15 residues. The V and J ends lost 5 bases and 8 bases respectively, with 16 bases between them. Germline loops: CDR1 LGHNA, CDR2 YSLEER.

The chain recombines TRBV3-1 (or the pseudogene TRBV3-2) with TRBJ2-5, with D perhaps TRBD2 (5 bases). Deletions cut 1 base from V and 0 bases from J, with 9 bases between. The CDR3 contains 15 residues. Germline CDR1 reads LGHDT; CDR2 reads YNNKEL (reference sequence). The CDR3 protein is CASSQALAHQETQYF. The CDR3 nucleotides are TGTGCCAGCAGCCAAGCCCTAGCCCACCAAGAGACCCAGTACTTC.

The rearrangement joins TRBV12-5 to TRBJ2-2; 10 bases line up with TRBD1. The CDR3 sequence is 16 residues long. Germline V gene lookup returns CDR1 LGHNT and CDR2 FRNRAP. V trimming: 5 bases; J trimming: 4 bases; junction bases outside the gene matches: 7. The CDR3 DNA reads as TGTGCTAGTGGTCTTAGGACAGGGGGGGTCACCGGGGAGCTGTTTTTT. It encodes CASGLRTGGVTGELFF.

The CDR3 region has the DNA TGCGCCAGCAGCCGTGCAGCCAGGGGCGATGAAAAACTGTTTTTT. This codes for CASSRAARGDEKLFF. V gene TRBV4-3 combines with J gene TRBJ1-4, with D maybe TRBD1 (6 bases). The CDR3 sequence is 15 residues long. Trimming stripped 4 bases from V and 6 bases from J, with 15 bases between. From germline, CDR1 is LGHNA and CDR2 YSLEER.

The V gene is TRBV4-3, the J gene TRBJ1-2, with D possibly matching TRBD1 (5 bases). Trimming left V 3 bases short and J 4 bases short, with 9 bases between. Germline V gene sequence: CDR1 LGHNA, CDR2 YSLEER. The CDR3 length is 13 residues. The CDR3 loop reads CASSQSDSYGYTF. The DNA of the CDR3 is TGCGCCAGCAGCCAGTCCGACAGCTATGGCTACACCTTC.

The chain carries TRBV12-1 and TRBJ2-3; the D call in the table, TRBD1, was not verified against the DNA. TRBV12-1 is assigned pseudogene status. This CDR3 comprises 15 residues. The chain's CDR3 is CASRGSLGRTDTQYF. The CDR3 DNA is TGTGCCAGCAGGGGTTCCTTGGGGCGTACAGATACGCAGTATTTT.

At least ten counts were recorded for this clone. The CDR3 protein is CASSPVGGPTYEQYF. CDR3 sequence (DNA): TGTGCCAGCAGCCCGGTGGGGGGTCCGACCTACGAGCAGTACTTC. The chain recombines TRBV11-2 with TRBJ2-7; TRBD2 is a possible D gene (6 bases). Germline assignment: CDR1 SGHAT and CDR2 FQNNGV. The CDR3 has 15 amino acids. V gave up 5 bases and J gave up 2 bases, with 16 bases separating them.

The rearrangement uses TRBV30 and TRBJ1-2; D ambiguous. This CDR3 region has 12 residues. The V end was cut by 3 bases, the J end by 4 bases, with 9 bases between. The germline gives CDR1 GTSNPN, CDR2 SVGIG (reference sequence). DNA of the CDR3: TGTGCCTGGAGCCAGCAAATCTATGGCTACACCTTC. Protein product: CAWSQQIYGYTF.

V and J are TRBV5-1 and TRBJ2-2; D may match TRBD1 or TRBD2 (5 bases each). Germline CDR1 reads SGHRS; CDR2 reads YFSETQ. CDR3 length: 14 amino acids. V shed 4 bases and J shed 4 bases, with 11 bases lying between them. The CDR3: CASSRGPVTGELFF. The DNA for the CDR3 is TGCGCCAGCAGCCGGGGACCTGTCACCGGGGAGCTGTTTTTT.

The J gene is TRBJ2-3, the V gene TRBV4-3; D gene uncertain. V was pared by 4 bases and J by 4 bases, with 15 bases between. CDR1 and CDR2 (germline): LGHNA, YSLEER. CDR3 length: 15 residues. CDR3: CASSPRTTGADTQYF. CDR3 DNA: TGCGCCAGCAGCCCAAGGACGACTGGGGCAGATACGCAGTATTTT.

This chain connects TRBV5-1 to TRBJ1-1; tentative D call: TRBD1 (5 bases). The V end lost 3 bases, the J end lost 1 base, and 13 bases lay between the germline ends. The V gene's germline CDR1 is SGHRS and CDR2 YFSETQ. The CDR3 has 15 amino acids. The CDR3 nucleotides are TGCGCCAGCAGCTCGCTCACGGGGCAGAACACTGAAGCTTTCTTT. Translation: CASSSLTGQNTEAFF.